This T cell receptor (beta chain) was identified in a study of blood T cell repertoires in COVID-19. For the study at large: Whether acute or convalescent, the COVID-19 samples came from the United States, Italy and Spain.

V lost 0 bases and J lost 4; bases outside the gene matches: 13. This CDR3 is 17 amino acids long. Germline CDR1 is GTSNPN and CDR2 is SVGIG (reference sequence). Living in roughly 25 US areas, the participants were between roughly 18 and 95 years of age. In the authors' methods: The authors estimated nucleated cell counts from reference gene primer amplification. The protocol was immunoSEQ multiplex PCR, while the TCRdb copy is restricted to in-frame clones and leaves out a portion. V and J calls and clone size are as listed in that table; D and trimming were resolved from the DNA. The sample includes under 200,000 clones, approximately 87% of them seen just once.

The gene calls are TRBV30 and TRBJ2-7; 9 positions match TRBD2. This clonotype originated in a woman in her 50s who had recovered from COVID-19. The sequenced material came from PBMCs or T cells enriched from blood (not recorded which). The CDR3 protein is CAWSVVSLAGGAYEQYF. CDR3 DNA sequence: TGTGCCTGGAGTGTAGTGTCTTTGGCGGGGGGGGCTTACGAGCAGTACTTC.